This TCR beta chain was observed in a study of cytomegalovirus exposure and HLA in healthy donors. The V and J ends lost 1 base and 1 base respectively, with 13 bases between them. The germline V gene has CDR1 SGHTA and CDR2 FQGNSA. This CDR3 spans 17 amino acids. The PCR used 60 Vbeta and 13 Jbeta primers. Here immunoSEQ multiplex PCR was the method, and the copy in TCRdb shows in-frame clones only, minus some. The table includes 130,000 to 150,000 clones, around 78% detected once. Whole-study findings and limits: In vitro data verified a few CMV-associated chains as specific for CMV antigens. A later analysis showed HLA-associated TCR beta chains outstripping equally common others in clonal expansion.

Remarks on this clone: Antigen: not known.

The source is a male donor in good health and CMV-seronegative. The V and J genes are TRBV7-2 and TRBJ2-2; no reliable D call. Sequencing was done on a sample of PBMCs. The CDR3 bases are TGTGCCAGCAGCTTAGAAAGCCCGGCAGGGAACACCGGGGAGCTGTTTTTT. It specifies CASSLESPAGNTGELFF.